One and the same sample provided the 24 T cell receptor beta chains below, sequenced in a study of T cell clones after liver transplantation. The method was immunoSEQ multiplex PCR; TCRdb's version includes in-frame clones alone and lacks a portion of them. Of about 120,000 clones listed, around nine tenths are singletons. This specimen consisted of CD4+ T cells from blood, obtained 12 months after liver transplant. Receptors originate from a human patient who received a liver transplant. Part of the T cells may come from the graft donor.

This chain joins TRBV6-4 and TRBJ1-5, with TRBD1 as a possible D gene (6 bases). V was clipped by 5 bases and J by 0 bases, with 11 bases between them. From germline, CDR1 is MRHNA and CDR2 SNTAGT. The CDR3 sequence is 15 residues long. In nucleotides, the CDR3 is TGTGCCAGCAGTTCACAGGGCGGTAGCAATCAGCCCCAGCATTTT. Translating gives CASSSQGGSNQPQHF.

The CDR3 protein is CASSLPAEVQFF. The CDR3 DNA sequence: TGCGCCAGCAGCCTTCCCGCGGAGGTGCAGTTCTTC. The chain has TRBV5-1 and TRBJ2-1, with D possibly matching TRBD2 (5 bases). The CDR3 totals 12 residues. CDR1 SGHRS and CDR2 YFSETQ come from the germline V gene. Trimming pared 4 bases from V and 12 bases from J, leaving 14 bases between.

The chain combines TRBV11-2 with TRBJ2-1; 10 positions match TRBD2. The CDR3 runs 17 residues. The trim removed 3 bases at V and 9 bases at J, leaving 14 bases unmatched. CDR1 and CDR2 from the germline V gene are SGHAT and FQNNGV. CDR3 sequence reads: CASSFASGTSVSGEQFF. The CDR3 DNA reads TGTGCCAGCAGCTTCGCCTCCGGGACTAGCGTCAGCGGTGAGCAGTTCTTC. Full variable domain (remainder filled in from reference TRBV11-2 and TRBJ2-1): EAGVAQSPRYKIIEKRQSVAFWCNPISGHATLYWYQQILGQGPKLLIQFQNNGVVDDSQLPKDRFSAERLKGVDSTLKIQPAKLEDSAVYLCASSFASGTSVSGEQFFGPGTRLTVL.

CDR3 DNA sequence: TGTGCCAGCAGTAGCCCTGGGACAGCGAACACTGAAGCTTTCTTT. It is translated as CASSSPGTANTEAFF. The gene calls are TRBV28 and TRBJ1-1; 7 bases fit TRBD1. The CDR3 is made up of 15 amino acids. Looked up from germline, CDR1 is MDHEN and CDR2 is SYDVKM. Losses at the gene ends were 5 bases for V and 1 base for J; bases not matched to a gene: 7.

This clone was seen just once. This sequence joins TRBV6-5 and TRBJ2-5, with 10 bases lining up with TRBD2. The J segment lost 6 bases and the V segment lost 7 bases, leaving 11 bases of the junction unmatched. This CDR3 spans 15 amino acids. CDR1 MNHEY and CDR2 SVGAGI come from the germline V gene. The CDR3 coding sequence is TGTGCCAGCACTTTCCTAGCGGGAGCTATGAAGACCCAGTACTTC. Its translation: CASTFLAGAMKTQYF.

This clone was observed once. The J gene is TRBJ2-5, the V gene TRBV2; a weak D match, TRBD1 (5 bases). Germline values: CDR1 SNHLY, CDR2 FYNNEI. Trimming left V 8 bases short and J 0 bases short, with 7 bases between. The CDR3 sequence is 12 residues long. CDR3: CASGQYQETQYF. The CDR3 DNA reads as TGTGCCAGCGGACAATACCAAGAGACCCAGTACTTC.

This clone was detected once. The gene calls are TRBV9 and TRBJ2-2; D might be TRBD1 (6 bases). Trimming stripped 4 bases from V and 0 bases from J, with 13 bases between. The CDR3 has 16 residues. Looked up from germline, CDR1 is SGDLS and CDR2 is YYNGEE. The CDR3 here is CASSFLGTTNTGELFF. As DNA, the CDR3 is TGTGCCAGCAGCTTTTTAGGGACAACGAACACCGGGGAGCTGTTTTTT.

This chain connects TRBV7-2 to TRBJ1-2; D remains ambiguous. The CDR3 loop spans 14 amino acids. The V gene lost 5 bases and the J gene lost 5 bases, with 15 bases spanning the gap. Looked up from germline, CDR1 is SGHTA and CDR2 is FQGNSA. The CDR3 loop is CASSLPGGIYGYTF. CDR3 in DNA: TGTGCCAGCAGCCTCCCAGGCGGGATTTATGGCTACACCTTC.

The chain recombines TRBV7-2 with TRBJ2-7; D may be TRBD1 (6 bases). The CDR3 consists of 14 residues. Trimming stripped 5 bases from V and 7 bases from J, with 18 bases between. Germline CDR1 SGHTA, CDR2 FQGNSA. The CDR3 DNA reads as TGTGCCAGCAGCCCCCGCCCGGCAGGGGTGGAGCAGTACTTC. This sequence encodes CASSPRPAGVEQYF.

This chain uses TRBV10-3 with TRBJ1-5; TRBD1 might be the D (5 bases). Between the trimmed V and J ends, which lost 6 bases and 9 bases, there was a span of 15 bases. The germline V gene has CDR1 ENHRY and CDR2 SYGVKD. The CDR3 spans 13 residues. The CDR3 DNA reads TGTGCCATCAGCGGGGGGGATTTAGCGCCCCAGCATTTT. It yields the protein CAISGGDLAPQHF.

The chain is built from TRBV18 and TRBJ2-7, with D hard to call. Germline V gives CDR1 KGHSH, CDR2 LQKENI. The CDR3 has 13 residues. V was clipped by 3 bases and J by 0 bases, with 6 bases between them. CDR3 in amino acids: CASSPPASYEQYF. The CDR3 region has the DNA TGTGCCAGCTCACCGCCCGCCTCCTACGAGCAGTACTTC.

This chain's CDR3 is CASSLTGLGDTEAFF. The CDR3 bases are TGCGCCAGCAGCTTAACAGGGCTTGGGGACACTGAAGCTTTCTTT. The chain employs TRBV5-1 and TRBJ1-1; tentative D call: TRBD1 (6 bases). The germline V gene has CDR1 SGHRS and CDR2 YFSETQ. This CDR3 is 15 amino acids long. With 2 bases removed from V and 3 bases from J, the gap between germline ends came to 14 bases. Based on the CDR3 plus reference TRBV5-1 and TRBJ1-1, the full variable domain is KAGVTQTPRYLIKTRGQQVTLSCSPISGHRSVSWYQQTPGQGLQFLFEYFSETQRNKGNFPGRFSGRQFSNSRSEMNVSTLELGDSALYLCASSLTGLGDTEAFFGQGTRLTVV.

The CDR3 coding sequence is TGTGCCAGCTCACCACCGGCGCCGGGAGTCGCCACAGATACGCAGTATTTT. Its protein is CASSPPAPGVATDTQYF. The genes are TRBV18 and TRBJ2-3, with TRBD2 as a possible D gene (6 bases). Trimming removed 0 bases at V and 2 bases at J, with 15 bases between. Germline V gives CDR1 KGHSH, CDR2 LQKENI. The CDR3 has 17 residues. The entire variable domain, with the rest obtained from reference TRBV18 and TRBJ2-3, is as follows: NAGVMQNPRHLVRRRGQEARLRCSPMKGHSHVYWYRQLPEEGLKFMVYLQKENIIDESGMPKERFSAEFPKEGPSILRIQQVVRGDSAAYFCASSPPAPGVATDTQYFGPGTRLTVL.

The CDR3 sequence: CASSPRGDSGANVLTF. The CDR3 bases are TGTGCCAGCAGCCCACGAGGAGACTCTGGGGCCAACGTCCTGACTTTC. The chain uses TRBV2 and TRBJ2-6; D is uncertain. This CDR3 comprises 16 residues. Germline V gives CDR1 SNHLY, CDR2 FYNNEI. The ends were cut back, 6 bases at V and 0 bases at J, with 12 bases in the middle.

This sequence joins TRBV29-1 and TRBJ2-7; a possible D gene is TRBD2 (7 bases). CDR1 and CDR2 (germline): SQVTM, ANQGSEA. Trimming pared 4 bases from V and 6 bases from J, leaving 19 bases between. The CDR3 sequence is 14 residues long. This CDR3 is CSVVAGARNGEQYF. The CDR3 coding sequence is TGCAGCGTTGTTGCGGGGGCGCGGAATGGCGAGCAGTACTTC.

CDR3 region: CASSKKRDQSDTQYF. The CDR3 region has the DNA TGTGCCAGCAGTAAAAAGCGGGACCAATCCGATACGCAGTATTTT. V usage is TRBV6-1 and J usage is TRBJ2-3, with 7 positions matching TRBD2. Per germline, CDR1 MNHNS and CDR2 SASEGT. V lost 5 bases and J lost 6; bases outside the gene matches: 11. The CDR3 length is 15 residues.

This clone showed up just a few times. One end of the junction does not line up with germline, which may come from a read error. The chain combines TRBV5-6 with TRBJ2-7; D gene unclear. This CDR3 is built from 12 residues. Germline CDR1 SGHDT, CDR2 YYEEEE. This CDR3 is CASSSDKGSRDF. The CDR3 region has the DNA TGTGCCAGCAGCTCCGACAAGGGCTCAAGAGACTTC.

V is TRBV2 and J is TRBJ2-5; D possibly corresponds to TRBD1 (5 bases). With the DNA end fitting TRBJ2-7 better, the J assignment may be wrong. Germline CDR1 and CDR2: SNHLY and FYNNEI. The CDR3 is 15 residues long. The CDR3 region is CASSEAPGAHYEQYF. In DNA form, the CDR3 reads TGTGCCAGCAGTGAAGCGCCTGGGGCCCACTACGAGCAGTACTTC.

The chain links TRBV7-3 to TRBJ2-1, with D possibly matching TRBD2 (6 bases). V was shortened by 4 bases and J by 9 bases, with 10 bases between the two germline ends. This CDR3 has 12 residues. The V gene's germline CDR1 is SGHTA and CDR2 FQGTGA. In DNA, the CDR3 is TGTGCCAGCAGCTCCGGGACTGGTGAGCAGTTCTTC. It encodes CASSSGTGEQFF. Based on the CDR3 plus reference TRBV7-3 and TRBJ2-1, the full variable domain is GAGVSQTPSNKVTEKGKYVELRCDPISGHTALYWYRQSLGQGPEFLIYFQGTGAADDSGLPNDRFFAVRPEGSVSTLKIQRTERGDSAVYLCASSSGTGEQFFGPGTRLTVL.

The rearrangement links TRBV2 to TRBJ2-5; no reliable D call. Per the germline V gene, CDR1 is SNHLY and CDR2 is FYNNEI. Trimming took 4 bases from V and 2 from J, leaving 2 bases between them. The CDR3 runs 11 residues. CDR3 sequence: CASSGQETQYF. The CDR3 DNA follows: TGTGCCAGCAGTGGGCAAGAGACCCAGTACTTC.

The chain's CDR3 is CAWSTTGRAFF. The DNA of the CDR3 is TGTGCCTGGAGTACGACGGGGCGAGCTTTCTTT. The chain uses TRBV30 and TRBJ1-1, with D perhaps TRBD1 (5 bases). The CDR3 runs 11 residues. The V end lost 2 bases, the J end lost 10 bases, and 11 bases lay between the germline ends. Germline V gene lookup returns CDR1 GTSNPN and CDR2 SVGIG (reference sequence). The whole variable domain, remainder taken from reference TRBV30 and TRBJ1-1, is SQTIHQWPATLVQPVGSPLSLECTVEGTSNPNLYWYRQAAGRGLQLLFYSVGIGQISSEVPQNLSASRPQDRQFILSSKKLLLSDSGFYLCAWSTTGRAFFGQGTRLTVV.

DNA for the CDR3: TGTGCCAGCAGCTTGCGAGCGGGAGGGTCAGATACGCAGTATTTT. It codes for CASSLRAGGSDTQYF. This sequence joins TRBV5-6 and TRBJ2-3; 10 positions agree with TRBD2. Germline V gene lookup returns CDR1 SGHDT and CDR2 YYEEEE. The CDR3 covers 15 residues. The V gene end was trimmed by 1 base and the J gene end by 4 bases; junction bases not matched to a gene: 3. Complete variable domain (other parts from reference TRBV5-6 and TRBJ2-3): DAGVTQSPTHLIKTRGQQVTLRCSPKSGHDTVSWYQQALGQGPQFIFQYYEEEERQRGNFPDRFSGHQFPNYSSELNVNALLLGDSALYLCASSLRAGGSDTQYFGPGTRLTVL.

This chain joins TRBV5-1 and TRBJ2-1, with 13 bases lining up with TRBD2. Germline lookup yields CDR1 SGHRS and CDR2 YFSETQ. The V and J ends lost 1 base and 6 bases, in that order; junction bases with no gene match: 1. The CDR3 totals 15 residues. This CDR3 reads CASSLRTSGSNEQFF. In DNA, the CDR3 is TGCGCCAGCAGCTTGCGGACTAGCGGGAGCAATGAGCAGTTCTTC.

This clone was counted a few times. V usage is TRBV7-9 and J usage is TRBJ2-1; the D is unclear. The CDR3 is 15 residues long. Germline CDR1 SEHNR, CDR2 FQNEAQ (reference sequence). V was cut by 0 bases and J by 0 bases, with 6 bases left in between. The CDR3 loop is CASSLAGSSYNEQFF. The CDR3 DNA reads TGTGCCAGCAGCTTAGCAGGTAGCTCCTACAATGAGCAGTTCTTC.